Listed below are T cell receptor beta chains from one sample, sequenced in a study of Graves' ophthalmopathy and Graves' hyperthyroidism. TCRdb reprocessed the multiplex PCR reads with MiXCR, giving one entry per CDR3 protein. Of roughly 500,000 distinct CDR3 sequences in the sample, roughly an eighth were seen once. The source material was blood. These receptors were obtained from a woman aged 25-40 years with Graves' ophthalmopathy. CDR3s include the opening cysteine and the closing phenylalanine or tryptophan. D genes are given only for firm matches. The size entry is marked missing in some rows and otherwise reads once, few, many or a size class.

len	d_gene	j_gene	abundance	v_gene	CDR3aa	CDR3nt
13	NA	TRBJ1-1	NA	TRBV25-1	CASSVVRGSEAFF	TGTGCCAGCAGTGTCGTTCGGGGTAGTGAAGCTTTCTTT
17	TRBD1	TRBJ1-2	many	TRBV4-1	CASSQTRSGGSPYGYTF	TGCGCCAGCAGCCAAACCCGTTCAGGGGGCTCGCCGTATGGCTACACCTTC
16	NA	TRBJ1-5	few	TRBV6-1	CASSEAGRGFNQPQHF	TGTGCCAGCAGTGAAGCGGGCAGGGGCTTCAATCAGCCCCAGCATTTT
15	NA	TRBJ2-7	many	TRBV27	CASSVDNFRYYEQYF	TGTGCCAGCAGTGTCGACAACTTCCGATACTACGAGCAGTACTTC
13	NA	TRBJ2-7	NA	TRBV3-1	CASSQEVGASRYF	TGTGCCAGCAGCCAAGAAGTCGGGGCTTCGCGGTACTTC
15	TRBD1	TRBJ2-7	many	TRBV5-1	CASSYLDGQGHEQYF	TGCGCCAGCAGCTACTTAGACGGACAGGGCCACGAGCAGTACTTC
16	TRBD1	TRBJ1-3	few	TRBV18	CASSTNRGRTGNTIYF	TGTGCCAGCTCAACAAACAGGGGGCGAACTGGAAACACCATATATTTT
14	TRBD1	TRBJ1-6	NA	TRBV30	CAWSVRQGNSPLHF	TGTGCCTGGAGTGTTCGACAGGGGAATTCACCCCTCCACTTT
14	NA	TRBJ1-5	many	TRBV27	CASSFIQGGQPQHF	TGTGCCAGCAGTTTTATACAGGGAGGCCAGCCCCAGCATTTT
15	NA	TRBJ2-5	few	TRBV12-3/TRBV12-4	CASSPEGATQETQYF	TGTGCCAGCAGCCCCGAAGGGGCTACCCAAGAGACCCAGTACTTC
14	TRBD2	TRBJ2-5	many	TRBV27	CASSDGLAQETQYF	TGTGCCAGCAGTGATGGACTAGCCCAAGAGACCCAGTACTTC
15	TRBD1	TRBJ1-1	many	TRBV2	CASSPLQGARTEAFF	TGTGCCAGCAGTCCCTTACAGGGGGCGCGAACTGAAGCTTTCTTT
17	TRBD1	TRBJ2-5	NA	TRBV7-9	CASSLVLGGQVQETQYF	TGTGCCAGCAGCTTAGTTTTAGGAGGACAGGTCCAAGAGACCCAGTACTTC
14	TRBD1	TRBJ2-7	many	TRBV3-1	CASSQDRGGGEQYF	TGTGCCAGCAGCCAAGATAGAGGGGGCGGCGAGCAGTACTTC
12	NA	TRBJ2-5	many	TRBV24-1	CATSDGLEAQYF	TGTGCCACCAGTGACGGTCTAGAGGCCCAGTACTTC
13	NA	TRBJ1-6	once	TRBV12-3/TRBV12-4	CASRSQTSSPLHF	TGTGCCAGCAGGTCCCAAACGAGTTCACCCCTCCACTTT
12	NA	TRBJ2-7	NA	TRBV5-5	CASTAGSYEQYF	TGTGCCAGCACGGCGGGTTCCTACGAGCAGTACTTC
15	NA	TRBJ2-4	NA	TRBV27	CASSSIDGAANIQYF	TGTGCCAGCAGTTCTATTGACGGAGCGGCAAACATTCAGTACTTC
16	NA	TRBJ1-6	NA	TRBV6-5	CASSYGGLGRNSPLHF	TGTGCCAGCAGTTACGGAGGGTTGGGCCGTAATTCACCCCTCCACTTT
12	NA	TRBJ1-2	many	TRBV29-1	CSVGPGNYGYTF	TGCAGCGTTGGGCCGGGGAATTATGGCTACACCTTC
16	TRBD1	TRBJ2-7	NA	TRBV11-2	CASSFLPGQGPHEQYF	TGTGCCAGCAGCTTCCTCCCGGGACAGGGTCCACACGAGCAGTACTTC
13	NA	TRBJ2-7	many	TRBV12-3/TRBV12-4	CASSFVSGYEQYF	TGTGCCAGCAGTTTTGTGTCTGGGTACGAGCAGTACTTC
15	TRBD1	TRBJ1-1	many	TRBV9	CASSPAGGGNTEAFF	TGTGCCAGCAGCCCCGCAGGGGGTGGGAACACTGAAGCTTTCTTT
15	TRBD1	TRBJ1-2	NA	TRBV2	CASSRDRGRGYGYTF	TGTGCCAGCAGTCGGGACAGGGGAAGAGGCTATGGCTACACCTTC
13	NA	TRBJ2-2	many	TRBV6-2/TRBV6-3	CASSRPGAGELFF	TGTGCCAGCAGCAGACCGGGGGCGGGGGAGCTGTTTTTT
15	NA	TRBJ1-2	NA	TRBV12-3/TRBV12-4	CASSLHGTLPYGYTF	TGTGCCAGCAGTTTACACGGCACTCTTCCGTATGGCTACACCTTC
16	NA	TRBJ1-2	many	TRBV6-4	CASSDEVAAINYGYTF	TGTGCCAGCAGTGACGAGGTGGCAGCGATCAATTATGGCTACACCTTC
13	NA	TRBJ1-5	once	TRBV27	CASSSHSNQPPHF	TGTGCCAGCAGTTCCCATAGCAATCAGCCCCCGCATTTT
16	TRBD1	TRBJ2-2	NA	TRBV24-1	CATSDSPGTGAGELFF	TGTGCCACCAGTGATTCACCCGGGACAGGGGCCGGGGAGCTGTTTTTT
15	TRBD2	TRBJ2-7	many	TRBV27	CASSLQRESSYEQYF	TGTGCCAGCAGCTTACAGCGGGAGAGCTCCTACGAGCAGTACTTC
14	NA	TRBJ2-2	many	TRBV6-5	CASSLARATGELFF	TGTGCCAGCAGTTTAGCGAGAGCTACCGGGGAGCTGTTTTTT
16	TRBD1	TRBJ2-7	many	TRBV15	CATSRAPGTGYDEQYF	TGTGCCACCAGCAGAGCACCCGGGACAGGCTACGACGAGCAGTACTTC
14	NA	TRBJ1-2	few	TRBV4-1	CASSQPRRGDGYTF	TGCGCCAGCAGCCAACCACGGCGGGGGGATGGCTACACCTTC
20	TRBD2	TRBJ2-2	few	TRBV5-1	CASSLLPGLAGGANTGELFF	TGCGCCAGCAGCTTGCTTCCGGGACTAGCGGGGGGCGCGAACACCGGGGAGCTGTTTTTT
15	NA	TRBJ1-1	NA	TRBV6-1	CASSVEPSAGTEAFF	TGTGCCAGCAGTGTAGAACCGTCGGCAGGCACTGAAGCTTTCTTT
15	NA	TRBJ2-7	many	TRBV27	CASSLGASTGYEQYF	TGTGCCAGCAGTTTAGGAGCGAGCACAGGCTACGAGCAGTACTTC
16	TRBD1	TRBJ1-1	many	TRBV9	CASSVDATGENTEAFF	TGTGCCAGCAGCGTAGATGCGACAGGGGAGAACACTGAAGCTTTCTTT
16	NA	TRBJ1-5	many	TRBV19	CASIEKRRLGGQPQHF	TGTGCCAGTATCGAAAAGAGGCGGCTGGGGGGCCAGCCCCAGCATTTT
13	TRBD1	TRBJ1-6	many	TRBV5-1	CASSWTGDSPLHF	TGCGCCAGCAGCTGGACAGGGGATTCACCCCTCCACTTT
16	NA	TRBJ1-6	many	TRBV6-5	CASSLALTSLNSPLHF	TGTGCCAGCAGTTTAGCCTTGACATCCCTCAATTCACCCCTCCACTTT
15	TRBD1	TRBJ1-2	many	TRBV19	CASSTGQGPNYGYTF	TGTGCCAGTAGTACTGGACAGGGGCCTAACTATGGCTACACCTTC
15	NA	TRBJ1-5	many	TRBV27	CASSLRPQGVQPQHF	TGTGCCAGCAGTTTACGACCACAGGGCGTTCAGCCCCAGCATTTT